In this sample, the clone carrying this T cell receptor (beta chain) turned up a few times. This specimen comes from a study of blood T cell repertoires in COVID-19. Study at large: Donors in the United States, Italy and Spain gave samples during acute or convalescent COVID-19.

Per the authors' pipeline: The authors estimated nucleated cell counts from reference gene primer amplification. Using immunoSEQ multiplex PCR, the repertoire was profiled, and TCRdb retains in-frame clones only, with some absent. V and J calls and clone size come straight from that table; D and trimming were deduced from the DNA. Of around 91,000 clones in the sample, approximately 85% were seen once. Losses at the gene ends were 2 bases for V and 9 bases for J; bases not matched to a gene: 7. Germline CDR1 and CDR2: KGHSH and LQKENI. The CDR3 extends over 14 amino acids. This chain connects TRBV18 to TRBJ2-1, with 7 bases aligning to TRBD1. The sequenced sample was peripheral blood. This sequence was found in a woman aged 80 or older with active or convalescent COVID-19. The CDR3 region is CASSPFQGEAEQFF. CDR3 nucleotide sequence: TGTGCCAGCTCACCATTCCAGGGGGAAGCTGAGCAGTTCTTC. Together with reference TRBV18 and TRBJ2-1, the CDR3 gives the full variable domain: NAGVMQNPRHLVRRRGQEARLRCSPMKGHSHVYWYRQLPEEGLKFMVYLQKENIIDESGMPKERFSAEFPKEGPSILRIQQVVRGDSAAYFCASSPFQGEAEQFFGPGTRLTVL.